These 26 T cell receptor beta chains share one sample of origin, sequenced in a study of T cell changes during pregnancy in multiple sclerosis. The data were produced by immunoSEQ multiplex PCR, yet TCRdb's version contains in-frame clones alone and is incomplete. The data show over 55,000 clones, around 92% seen once. Material: peripheral blood, obtained in the first trimester of pregnancy. The receptors originated from a female donor with multiple sclerosis, enrolled in a pregnancy study.

This clone came up once. The chain employs TRBV27 and TRBJ2-3, with D perhaps TRBD2 (6 bases). Germline assignment: CDR1 MNHEY and CDR2 SMNVEV (reference sequence). Trimming removed 2 bases from V and 0 bases from J, with 9 bases in between. The CDR3 consists of 15 residues. The CDR3 DNA follows: TGTGCCAGCAGTTTAGGGGAGGCGAGCACAGATACGCAGTATTTT. Amino acid sequence: CASSLGEASTDTQYF.

This rearrangement joins TRBV9 to TRBJ2-1, with 11 positions matching TRBD2. Germline CDR1 and CDR2: SGDLS and YYNGEE. The CDR3 has 18 amino acids. The junction had 14 bases not matched to a gene; V was cut back by 4 bases and J by 5 bases. The CDR3 loop reads CASSPRGLAGGVDNEQFF. The CDR3 nucleotides read TGTGCCAGCAGCCCCCGTGGGTTAGCGGGAGGGGTTGACAATGAGCAGTTCTTC.

CDR3 nucleotides: TGTGCCAGCAGCTCCCTCGGACTAGTAGGCAATGAGCAGTTCTTC. Protein sequence: CASSSLGLVGNEQFF. The J gene is TRBJ2-1, the V gene TRBV13; 7 nucleotides line up with TRBD2. The CDR3 is made up of 15 amino acids. Looked up from germline, CDR1 is PRHDT and CDR2 is FYEKMQ (reference sequence). The junction had 9 bases not matched to a gene; V was cut back by 4 bases and J by 6 bases. The full variable domain, completed using reference TRBV13 and TRBJ2-1, is AAGVIQSPRHLIKEKRETATLKCYPIPRHDTVYWYQQGPGQDPQFLISFYEKMQSDKGSIPDRFSAQQFSDYHSELNMSSLELGDSALYFCASSSLGLVGNEQFFGPGTRLTVL.

The chain joins TRBV5-1 to TRBJ2-3; TRBD2 matches at 14 bases. Looked up from germline, CDR1 is SGHRS and CDR2 is YFSETQ. The CDR3 contains 16 residues. Trimming at V came to 4 bases and at J to 6 bases, leaving 7 bases not matched to a gene. Here the CDR3 reads CASSPGTSGSGDTQYF. CDR3 nucleotide sequence: TGCGCCAGCAGCCCCGGGACTAGCGGGAGTGGCGATACGCAGTATTTT.

This chain uses TRBV28 with TRBJ2-7; the match to TRBD2 covers 7 bases. The length of the CDR3 is 12 residues. Trimming took 6 bases from V and 7 from J; bases not matched to a gene: 6. Germline CDR1 reads MDHEN; CDR2 reads SYDVKM. CDR3 nucleotide sequence: TGTGCCAGCAGGTCCCCCGGGGGGGAGCAGTACTTC. Translated, it gives CASRSPGGEQYF.

J is TRBJ2-7 and V is TRBV7-9; TRBD1 agrees at 8 bases. This CDR3 has 13 amino acids. J was trimmed by 7 bases and V by 4 bases; bases with no gene match: 6. Germline V gives CDR1 SEHNR, CDR2 FQNEAQ (reference sequence). CDR3 nucleotide sequence: TGTGCCAGCAGCTCTTCGGACAGGGTTGAGCAGTACTTC. Its translation: CASSSSDRVEQYF.

This clone was recorded only once. The chain joins TRBV7-2 to TRBJ2-6, with D tentatively TRBD2 (5 bases). The V gene lost 0 bases and the J gene lost 0 bases, with 12 bases spanning the gap. CDR3 length equals 18 residues. Germline CDR1 reads SGHTA; CDR2 reads FQGNSA. The CDR3 loop is CASSLAGWRASGANVLTF. For the CDR3, the DNA is TGTGCCAGCAGCTTAGCGGGTTGGCGGGCCTCTGGGGCCAACGTCCTGACTTTC.

The chain employs TRBV19 and TRBJ1-3; D is perhaps TRBD1 (5 bases). CDR3 length: 15 residues. Germline V gene sequence: CDR1 LNHDA, CDR2 SQIVND (reference sequence). The V end was cut by 11 bases, the J end by 0 bases, with 17 bases between. This CDR3 is CASAGPADSGNTIYF. CDR3 bases: TGTGCCTCAGCAGGGCCCGCTGACTCTGGAAACACCATATATTTT.

This chain uses TRBV19 with TRBJ1-5; D is unclear. Germline CDR1 reads LNHDA; CDR2 reads SQIVND (reference sequence). V was clipped by 8 bases and J by 9 bases, with 17 bases between them. This CDR3 has 13 residues. The CDR3 region is CASSEPLLGPQHF. The CDR3 bases are TGTGCCAGTTCCGAGCCTCTGCTTGGGCCCCAGCATTTT. The full variable domain, completed using reference TRBV19 and TRBJ1-5, is DGGITQSPKYLFRKEGQNVTLSCEQNLNHDAMYWYRQDPGQGLRLIYYSQIVNDFQKGDIAEGYSVSREKKESFPLTVTSAQKNPTAFYLCASSEPLLGPQHFGDGTRLSIL.

This clone came up a few times. The chain employs TRBV2 and TRBJ2-3; 8 nucleotides align to TRBD1. The CDR3 extends over 15 amino acids. J was trimmed by 0 bases and V by 6 bases; bases with no gene match: 5. Per the germline V gene, CDR1 is SNHLY and CDR2 is FYNNEI. DNA of the CDR3: TGTGCCAGCAGGGGGGACAGGCATAGCACAGATACGCAGTATTTT. As protein: CASRGDRHSTDTQYF.

The chain has TRBV7-9 and TRBJ2-7; possible D gene TRBD2, 6 bases. The ends were cut back, 3 bases at V and 0 bases at J, with 18 bases in the middle. Germline CDR1 is SEHNR and CDR2 is FQNEAQ (reference sequence). This CDR3 has 17 amino acids. For the CDR3, the DNA is TGTGCCAGCAGCTTCCCCCGGGAGACTTACCCCTCCTACGAGCAGTACTTC. Amino acid sequence: CASSFPRETYPSYEQYF. The full variable domain, in which reference TRBV7-9 and TRBJ2-7 provide the parts outside the CDR3, is DTGVSQNPRHKITKRGQNVTFRCDPISEHNRLYWYRQTLGQGPEFLTYFQNEAQLEKSRLLSDRFSAERPKGSFSTLEIQRTEQGDSAMYLCASSFPRETYPSYEQYFGPGTRLTVT.

The CDR3 nucleotides read TGCGCCAGCAGCTTGGGTGTCAGGGCTAGTGAAGCTTTCTTT. It specifies CASSLGVRASEAFF. The chain carries TRBV5-1 and TRBJ1-1, with D possibly matching TRBD1 (5 bases). Trimming pared 0 bases from V and 7 bases from J, leaving 13 bases between. CDR1 and CDR2 (germline): SGHRS, YFSETQ. The CDR3 extends over 14 amino acids.

The chain is built from TRBV27 and TRBJ2-7; weak D call: TRBD1 (6 bases). Germline V CDR1 and CDR2: MNHEY, SMNVEV (reference sequence). This CDR3 has 14 amino acids. Trimming shortened V by 9 bases and J by 1 base, and 16 bases separated the two germline ends. Written as DNA, the CDR3 is TGTGCCAGTAAGTGGGCAGGGGATTCCTACGAGCAGTACTTC. It yields the protein CASKWAGDSYEQYF.

This rearrangement joins TRBV6-5 to TRBJ1-5, with D uncertain. Germline lookup yields CDR1 MNHEY and CDR2 SVGAGI. The germline V and J ends were trimmed by 4 bases and 6 bases, with 10 bases remaining between them. This CDR3 region has 13 residues. CDR3 nucleotide sequence: TGTGCCAGCAGTTTGCGGGTTGGTCAGCCCCAGCATTTT. Translating gives CASSLRVGQPQHF.

The J gene is TRBJ2-7, the V gene TRBV9, with D perhaps TRBD2 (6 bases). The CDR3 is 13 residues long. Germline-derived CDR1 and CDR2 are SGDLS and YYNGEE. The ends were cut back, 4 bases at V and 7 bases at J, with 15 bases in the middle. CDR3 nucleotide sequence: TGTGCCAGCAGCCTTAGCGGTGAGGGGGAGCAGTACTTC. Translation gives CASSLSGEGEQYF. Complete variable domain (other parts from reference TRBV9 and TRBJ2-7): DSGVTQTPKHLITATGQRVTLRCSPRSGDLSVYWYQQSLDQGLQFLIQYYNGEERAKGNILERFSAQQFPDLHSELNLSSLELGDSALYFCASSLSGEGEQYFGPGTRLTVT.

This clone was seen more than once but under ten times. The gene calls are TRBV25-1 and TRBJ1-1, with a weak D call TRBD1 (5 bases). The CDR3 totals 13 residues. Trimming took 0 bases from V and 8 from J, leaving 10 bases between them. Germline V gives CDR1 MGHDK, CDR2 SYGVNS. The chain's CDR3 is CASSEYQGREAFF. CDR3 in DNA: TGTGCCAGCAGTGAATATCAGGGCAGGGAAGCTTTCTTT.

DNA for the CDR3: TGCGCCAGCTGTATAACCCTCGGGCAGGGGGAAGATACGCAGTATTTT. Its protein is CASCITLGQGEDTQYF. The rearrangement uses TRBV5-1 and TRBJ2-3; TRBD1 matches at 7 bases. CDR3 length: 16 residues. Germline V gene lookup returns CDR1 SGHRS and CDR2 YFSETQ. The ends lost 7 bases at V and 5 bases at J; junction bases unmatched: 16.

The CDR3 reads CASSPRQAKQFF. CDR3 coding DNA: TGTGCCAGTAGTCCTCGCCAGGCCAAGCAGTTCTTC. This chain uses TRBV19 with TRBJ2-1; D is ambiguous. The ends were cut back, 5 bases at V and 11 bases at J, with 13 bases in the middle. Looked up from germline, CDR1 is LNHDA and CDR2 is SQIVND (reference sequence). The CDR3 is 12 amino acids.

This chain uses TRBV6-6 with TRBJ2-7; D gene ambiguous. V lost 0 bases, J lost 3 bases, and 6 bases lay in between. The length of the CDR3 is 13 residues. Germline V gene sequence: CDR1 MNHNY, CDR2 SVGAGI (reference sequence). CDR3 DNA sequence: TGTGCCAGCAGTTACTCGGTCAGCTACGAGCAGTACTTC. Protein product: CASSYSVSYEQYF.

The chain couples TRBV9 to TRBJ2-3; TRBD2 matches 8 bases. The CDR3 runs 15 residues. The germline V gene has CDR1 SGDLS and CDR2 YYNGEE. Trimming removed 0 bases from V and 6 bases from J; junction bases left unmatched: 6. CDR3 nucleotides: TGTGCCAGCAGCGTAGGAGTTCGGGGGGGGGATACGCAGTATTTT. Encoded protein: CASSVGVRGGDTQYF. The entire variable domain, with the rest obtained from reference TRBV9 and TRBJ2-3, is as follows: DSGVTQTPKHLITATGQRVTLRCSPRSGDLSVYWYQQSLDQGLQFLIQYYNGEERAKGNILERFSAQQFPDLHSELNLSSLELGDSALYFCASSVGVRGGDTQYFGPGTRLTVL.

The chain joins TRBV7-2 to TRBJ2-5; D perhaps matches TRBD2 (7 bases). Germline CDR1 reads SGHTA; CDR2 reads FQGNSA. The CDR3 runs 15 residues. Trimming stripped 5 bases from V and 7 bases from J, with 20 bases between. The CDR3 DNA reads as TGTGCCAGCAGCCTCCAACCAACAGGGAGGGGGACCCAGTACTTC. Translated: CASSLQPTGRGTQYF.

The chain uses TRBV9 and TRBJ2-3; D is possibly TRBD2 (5 bases). The V and J ends lost 4 bases and 0 bases respectively, with 18 bases between them. This CDR3 contains 17 residues. Germline CDR1 SGDLS, CDR2 YYNGEE. The CDR3 DNA is TGTGCCAGCAGCCCTAGCCCGGGCCGAGCTAGCACAGATACGCAGTATTTT. Translating it yields CASSPSPGRASTDTQYF.

V usage is TRBV14 and J usage is TRBJ2-4; a weak D match, TRBD1 (5 bases). V gave up 0 bases and J gave up 0 bases, with 21 bases separating them. Germline V gene lookup returns CDR1 SGHDN and CDR2 FVKESK. The CDR3 sequence is 20 residues long. Here the CDR3 reads CASSQDGSTATTLAKNIQYF. The DNA for the CDR3 is TGTGCCAGCAGCCAAGATGGGTCGACAGCGACGACTTTAGCCAAAAACATTCAGTACTTC.

This clone appeared once. This sequence joins TRBV2 and TRBJ2-5, with D perhaps matching TRBD1 (5 bases). The CDR3 spans 13 residues. V lost 8 bases and J 3 bases, leaving 13 bases between the germline ends. The germline V gene encodes CDR1 SNHLY and CDR2 FYNNEI. CDR3: CASEQVWEETQYF. The CDR3 bases are TGTGCCAGCGAACAGGTTTGGGAAGAGACCCAGTACTTC.

This clone was seen only once. The chain has TRBV28 and TRBJ2-7; D is perhaps TRBD1 (5 bases). Per the germline V gene, CDR1 is MDHEN and CDR2 is SYDVKM. V lost 6 bases and J lost 0, with 12 bases in between. The CDR3 consists of 14 residues. The CDR3 loop is CASSNQDSSYEQYF. CDR3 in DNA: TGTGCCAGCAGCAACCAAGACAGCTCCTACGAGCAGTACTTC.

This chain uses TRBV7-3 with TRBJ2-3; a possible D gene is TRBD2 (6 bases). Germline V gives CDR1 SGHTA, CDR2 FQGTGA. CDR3 size: 15 residues. V gave up 0 bases and J gave up 2 bases, with 9 bases separating them. The CDR3 sequence is CASSLTGGYTDTQYF. In nucleotides, the CDR3 is TGTGCCAGCAGCTTAACCGGGGGATACACAGATACGCAGTATTTT. Full variable domain (rest looked up from reference TRBV7-3 and TRBJ2-3): GAGVSQTPSNKVTEKGKYVELRCDPISGHTALYWYRQSLGQGPEFLIYFQGTGAADDSGLPNDRFFAVRPEGSVSTLKIQRTERGDSAVYLCASSLTGGYTDTQYFGPGTRLTVL.